Sequencing of this TCR beta chain was carried out in a study of shared clonotypes between healthy human individuals. For this clone: The antigen is not known.

Germline loops: CDR1 SGHTA, CDR2 FQGTGA. This CDR3 spans 15 amino acids. With 2 bases removed from V and 4 bases from J, the gap between germline ends came to 11 bases. Researchers divided each subset's genomic DNA evenly across several immunoSEQ plates. Assay used: immunoSEQ multiplex PCR; TCRdb lists only in-frame clones, some missing. Of around 1.9 million clones listed, 85% to 95% are singletons. General study results and limits: Deeper or shallower sequencing was expected to change how clonotypes are shared among donors.

Naivety among CD8 cells was defined by CD45RO negativity and positive CCR7 selection, thereby excluding terminally differentiated effector memory CD45RA+ cells. Sequenced input: naive CD8+ T cells from PBMCs. The V and J genes are TRBV7-3 and TRBJ2-2, with D possibly matching TRBD1 (6 bases). This TCR was recovered from a man between 18 and 29 years old in good health. Some clones in this sample may be carry-over from other donors' samples. CDR3: CASSLGTFGTGELFF. The CDR3 bases are TGTGCCAGCAGCTTAGGGACATTCGGCACCGGGGAGCTGTTTTTT.